The 2 T cell receptor beta chains below all came from one sample that was sequenced in a study of blood T cell repertoires in COVID-19. Repertoires were generated with immunoSEQ multiplex PCR, while TCRdb's copy carries only in-frame clones and drops some. Of tens of thousands of clones in the sample, more than 65% were seen once. Material for sequencing was peripheral blood. The receptors shown here come from a man in his sixties with acute or convalescent COVID-19.

The chain is built from TRBV4-2 and TRBJ2-1; 16 bases agree with TRBD2. The CDR3 is made up of 17 amino acids. In germline, CDR1 is LGHNA, CDR2 YNFKEQ. V shed 4 bases, J shed 8 bases, and the junction held 8 bases outside the gene matches. As DNA, the CDR3 is TGTGCCAGCAGCCCCTCCGGGACTAGCGGGGGGGGACATGAGCAGTTCTTC. Amino acid sequence: CASSPSGTSGGGHEQFF.

The sample holds one count of this clone. J is TRBJ1-4 and V is TRBV5-1, with D unresolved. V lost 4 bases and J lost 7, with 17 bases in between. This CDR3 region has 15 residues. Germline V gives CDR1 SGHRS, CDR2 YFSETQ. CDR3 loop: CASSGNKQAGEKLFF. CDR3 bases: TGCGCCAGCAGCGGGAACAAACAAGCGGGTGAAAAACTGTTTTTT.